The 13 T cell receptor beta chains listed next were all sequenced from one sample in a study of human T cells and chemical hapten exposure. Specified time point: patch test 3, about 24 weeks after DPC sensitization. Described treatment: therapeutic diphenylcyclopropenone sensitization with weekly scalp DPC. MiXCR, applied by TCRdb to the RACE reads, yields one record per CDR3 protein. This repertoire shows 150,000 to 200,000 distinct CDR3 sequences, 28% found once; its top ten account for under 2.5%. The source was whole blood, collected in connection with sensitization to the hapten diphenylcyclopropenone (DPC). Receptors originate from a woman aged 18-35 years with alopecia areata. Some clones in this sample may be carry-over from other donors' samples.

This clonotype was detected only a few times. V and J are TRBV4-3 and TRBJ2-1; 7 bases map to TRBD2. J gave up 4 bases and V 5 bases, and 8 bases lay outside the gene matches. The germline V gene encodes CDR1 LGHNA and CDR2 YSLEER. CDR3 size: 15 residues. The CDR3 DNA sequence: TGCGCCAGCAGCTCCCCTAGCGGTGATTACAATGAGCAGTTCTTC. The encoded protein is CASSSPSGDYNEQFF.

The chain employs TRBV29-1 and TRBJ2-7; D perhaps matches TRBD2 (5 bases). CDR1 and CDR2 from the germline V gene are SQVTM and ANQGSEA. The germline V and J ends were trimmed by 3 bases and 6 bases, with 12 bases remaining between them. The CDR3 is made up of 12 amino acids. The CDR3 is CSVDGLAGEQYF. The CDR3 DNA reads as TGCAGCGTTGACGGCCTCGCGGGCGAGCAGTACTTC.

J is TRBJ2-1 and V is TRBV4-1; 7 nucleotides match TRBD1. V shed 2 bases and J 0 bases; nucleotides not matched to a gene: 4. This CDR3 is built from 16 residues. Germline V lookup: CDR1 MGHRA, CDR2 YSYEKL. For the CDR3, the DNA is TGCGCCAGCAGCCAACGACAGGGAAGCTCCTACAATGAGCAGTTCTTC. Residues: CASSQRQGSSYNEQFF.

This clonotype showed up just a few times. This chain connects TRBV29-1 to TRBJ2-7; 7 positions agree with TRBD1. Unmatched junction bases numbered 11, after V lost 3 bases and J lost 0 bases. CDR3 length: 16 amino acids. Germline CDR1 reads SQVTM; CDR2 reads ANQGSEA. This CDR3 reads CSVETRTGRTSYEQYF. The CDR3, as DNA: TGCAGCGTTGAGACCCGGACAGGCCGAACCTCCTACGAGCAGTACTTC.

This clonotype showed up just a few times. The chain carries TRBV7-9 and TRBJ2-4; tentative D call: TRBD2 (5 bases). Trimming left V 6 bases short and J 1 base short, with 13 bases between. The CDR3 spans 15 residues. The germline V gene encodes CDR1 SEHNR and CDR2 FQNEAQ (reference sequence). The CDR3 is CASSPGMEAKNIQYF. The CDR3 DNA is TGTGCCAGCAGTCCCGGGATGGAGGCCAAAAACATTCAGTACTTC. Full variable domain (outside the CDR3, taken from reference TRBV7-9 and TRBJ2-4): DTGVSQNPRHKITKRGQNVTFRCDPISEHNRLYWYRQTLGQGPEFLTYFQNEAQLEKSRLLSDRFSAERPKGSFSTLEIQRTEQGDSAMYLCASSPGMEAKNIQYFGAGTRLSVL.

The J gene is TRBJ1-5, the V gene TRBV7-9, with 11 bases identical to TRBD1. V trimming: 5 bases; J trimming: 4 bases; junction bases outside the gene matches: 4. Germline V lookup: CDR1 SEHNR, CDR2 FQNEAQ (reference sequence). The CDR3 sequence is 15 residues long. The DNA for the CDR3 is TGTGCCAGCAGCCTGGGGACAGGGGGAAATCAGCCCCAGCATTTT. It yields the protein CASSLGTGGNQPQHF.

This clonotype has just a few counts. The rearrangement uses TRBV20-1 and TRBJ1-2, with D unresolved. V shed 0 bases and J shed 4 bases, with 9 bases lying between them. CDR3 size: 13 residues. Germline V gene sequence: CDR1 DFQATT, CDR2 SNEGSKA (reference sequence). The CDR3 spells CSARDQPIYGYTF. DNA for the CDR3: TGCAGTGCTAGAGACCAGCCCATCTATGGCTACACCTTC.

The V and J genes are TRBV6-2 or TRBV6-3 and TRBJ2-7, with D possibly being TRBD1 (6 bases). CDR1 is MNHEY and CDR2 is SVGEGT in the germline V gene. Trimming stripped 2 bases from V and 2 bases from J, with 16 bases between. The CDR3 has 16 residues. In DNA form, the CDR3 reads TGTGCCAGCAGTTACAGTGGGGACACCGCCGCCTACGAGCAGTACTTC. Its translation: CASSYSGDTAAYEQYF.

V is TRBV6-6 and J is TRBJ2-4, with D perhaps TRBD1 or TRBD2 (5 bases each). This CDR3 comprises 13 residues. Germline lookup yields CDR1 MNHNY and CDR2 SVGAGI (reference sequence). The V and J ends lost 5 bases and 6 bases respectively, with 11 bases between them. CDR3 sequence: CASSRDGINIQYF. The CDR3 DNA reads TGTGCCAGCAGTCGGGACGGAATAAACATTCAGTACTTC.

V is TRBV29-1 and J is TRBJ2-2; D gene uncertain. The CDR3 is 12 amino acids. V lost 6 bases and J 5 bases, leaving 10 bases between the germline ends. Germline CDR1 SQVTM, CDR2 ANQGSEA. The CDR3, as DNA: TGCAGCGTGGGAAAGGGAACCGGGGAGCTGTTTTTT. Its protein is CSVGKGTGELFF.

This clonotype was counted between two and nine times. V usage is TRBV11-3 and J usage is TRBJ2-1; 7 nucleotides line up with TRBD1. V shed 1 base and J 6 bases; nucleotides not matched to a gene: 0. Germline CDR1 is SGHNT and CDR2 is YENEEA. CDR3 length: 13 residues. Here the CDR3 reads CASSLGTGNEQFF. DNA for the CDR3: TGTGCCAGCAGCTTAGGGACAGGCAATGAGCAGTTCTTC. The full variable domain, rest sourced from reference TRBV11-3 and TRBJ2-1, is EAGVVQSPRYKIIEKKQPVAFWCNPISGHNTLYWYLQNLGQGPELLIRYENEEAVDDSQLPKDRFSAERLKGVDSTLKIQPAELGDSAVYLCASSLGTGNEQFFGPGTRLTVL.

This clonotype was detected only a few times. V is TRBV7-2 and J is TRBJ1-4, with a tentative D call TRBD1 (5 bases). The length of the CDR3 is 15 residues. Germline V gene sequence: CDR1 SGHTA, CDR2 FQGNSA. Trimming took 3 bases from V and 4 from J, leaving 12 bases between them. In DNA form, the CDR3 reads TGTGCCAGCAGCTTTCAGGGCGGGGGTAATGAAAAACTGTTTTTT. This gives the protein CASSFQGGGNEKLFF.

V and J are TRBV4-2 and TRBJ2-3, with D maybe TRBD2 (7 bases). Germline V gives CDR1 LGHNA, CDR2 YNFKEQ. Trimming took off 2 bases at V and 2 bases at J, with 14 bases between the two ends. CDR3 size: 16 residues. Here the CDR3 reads CASSQKGGVDTDTQYF. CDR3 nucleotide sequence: TGTGCCAGCAGCCAAAAAGGGGGGGTGGACACAGATACGCAGTATTTT.